Below are 20 T cell receptor beta chains sequenced from a single sample in a study of cytomegalovirus exposure and HLA in healthy donors. PCR was performed using 60 Vbeta and 13 Jbeta primers. The data were produced by immunoSEQ multiplex PCR, yet TCRdb's version contains in-frame clones alone and is incomplete. The sample lists about 120,000 clones; 79% were seen once. The sample taken for sequencing was PBMCs. All receptors derive from a man aged 18-30 years in good health and CMV-seronegative.

The V gene is TRBV25-1, the J gene TRBJ2-1, with a tentative D call TRBD1 (6 bases). The CDR3 length is 13 residues. From germline, CDR1 is MGHDK and CDR2 SYGVNS. The V gene lost 4 bases and the J gene lost 4 bases, with 8 bases spanning the gap. CDR3 sequence reads: CASSGQVYNEQFF. DNA for the CDR3: TGTGCCAGCAGTGGACAGGTATACAATGAGCAGTTCTTC.

The gene calls are TRBV25-1 and TRBJ2-7; D possibly corresponds to TRBD2 (5 bases). The V gene's germline CDR1 is MGHDK and CDR2 SYGVNS. The V gene lost 8 bases and the J gene lost 0 bases, with 14 bases spanning the gap. The CDR3 spans 14 residues. The CDR3 loop reads CASRSREHSYEQYF. CDR3 bases: TGTGCCAGCCGGTCGAGGGAACACTCCTACGAGCAGTACTTC.

The genes are TRBV5-1 and TRBJ2-7, with D unclear. V was trimmed by 1 base and J by 0 bases, leaving 8 bases between them. CDR3 length: 14 residues. Germline lookup yields CDR1 SGHRS and CDR2 YFSETQ. This chain's CDR3 is CASSLNTDSYEQYV. The CDR3 DNA sequence: TGCGCCAGCAGCTTGAACACCGACTCCTACGAGCAGTACGTC.

The V call is TRBV5-6, the J call TRBJ1-2, with 7 nucleotides matching TRBD1. In germline, CDR1 is SGHDT, CDR2 YYEEEE. The CDR3 is 15 amino acids. Unmatched junction bases numbered 9, after V lost 4 bases and J lost 3 bases. CDR3 nucleotides: TGTGCCAGCAGCACAGCGACAGGGAAGTACTATGGCTACACCTTC. Residues: CASSTATGKYYGYTF.

This clone has only a few counts. This chain uses TRBV6-6 with TRBJ1-1, with a tentative D call TRBD1 (6 bases). The CDR3 loop spans 14 amino acids. V lost 8 bases and J lost 5, with 18 bases in between. Germline lookup yields CDR1 MNHNY and CDR2 SVGAGI (reference sequence). The CDR3 DNA is TGTGCCAGCGGACAGATAGATAGAAAAACTGAAGCTTTCTTT. Residues: CASGQIDRKTEAFF.

This chain joins TRBV13 and TRBJ1-5, with D hard to call. CDR1 PRHDT and CDR2 FYEKMQ come from the germline V gene (reference sequence). The CDR3 is made up of 12 amino acids. The V and J ends lost 3 bases and 4 bases respectively, with 4 bases between them. CDR3 bases: TGTGCCAGCAGCTTTATGAATCAGCCCCAGCATTTT. Translation gives CASSFMNQPQHF.

J is TRBJ2-3 and V is TRBV7-3; 7 bases fit TRBD2. There are 17 residues in the CDR3. Germline V CDR1 and CDR2: SGHTA, FQGTGA. J was trimmed by 2 bases and V by 5 bases; bases with no gene match: 13. The CDR3 sequence: CASSPTALAASTDTQYF. Written as DNA, the CDR3 is TGTGCCAGCAGCCCGACGGCCCTAGCGGCATCCACAGATACGCAGTATTTT.

CDR3 region: CASSLEPSQQPQHF. Written as DNA, the CDR3 is TGCGCCAGCAGCTTGGAGCCATCCCAACAGCCCCAGCATTTT. The rearrangement links TRBV5-1 to TRBJ1-5; D unclear. The CDR3 is made up of 14 amino acids. The germline V gene encodes CDR1 SGHRS and CDR2 YFSETQ. Trimming removed 0 bases at V and 7 bases at J, with 11 bases between. Full variable domain (missing parts from reference TRBV5-1 and TRBJ1-5): KAGVTQTPRYLIKTRGQQVTLSCSPISGHRSVSWYQQTPGQGLQFLFEYFSETQRNKGNFPGRFSGRQFSNSRSEMNVSTLELGDSALYLCASSLEPSQQPQHFGDGTRLSIL.

J is TRBJ1-1 and V is TRBV27; TRBD1 agrees at 7 bases. CDR1 MNHEY and CDR2 SMNVEV come from the germline V gene (reference sequence). CDR3 length: 12 residues. The ends lost 5 bases at V and 6 bases at J; junction bases unmatched: 3. The CDR3 reads CASSPRGSEAFF. CDR3 DNA: TGTGCCAGCAGTCCCAGGGGGTCTGAAGCTTTCTTT.

J is TRBJ2-7 and V is TRBV1; the table's D gene call, TRBD2, was not cross checked with the DNA. TRBV1 is a pseudogene segment. The CDR3 runs to 16 residues. CDR3 bases: TGCACCAGCAGCCCCTTAAGGCGGGTAAGCTCCTACGAGCAGTACGTC. Translated, it gives CTSSPLRRVSSYEQYV.

This chain joins TRBV5-5 and TRBJ1-1, with D unclear. This CDR3 is 11 amino acids long. Trimming removed 1 base from V and 7 bases from J, with 5 bases in between. Looked up from germline, CDR1 is SGHKS and CDR2 is YYEKEE (reference sequence). Here the CDR3 reads CASSLLLEAFF. The CDR3 nucleotides read TGTGCCAGCAGCTTGCTTCTTGAAGCTTTCTTT. Looking up the rest from reference TRBV5-5 and TRBJ1-1 gives the full variable domain: DAGVTQSPTHLIKTRGQQVTLRCSPISGHKSVSWYQQVLGQGPQFIFQYYEKEERGRGNFPDRFSARQFPNYSSELNVNALLLGDSALYLCASSLLLEAFFGQGTRLTVV.

CDR3 nucleotide sequence: TGTGCCAGCGGGACTAGCGGCACAGATACGCAGTATTTT. It is translated as CASGTSGTDTQYF. The J gene is TRBJ2-3, the V gene TRBV6-4; 10 nucleotides match TRBD2. V lost 8 bases to trimming and J lost 1 base; unmatched junction nucleotides: 0. The CDR3 extends over 13 amino acids. Germline CDR1 reads MRHNA; CDR2 reads SNTAGT.

The chain combines TRBV27 with TRBJ1-6; D is uncertain. Germline CDR1 reads MNHEY; CDR2 reads SMNVEV (reference sequence). Trimming took off 5 bases at V and 0 bases at J, with 11 bases between the two ends. This CDR3 region has 16 residues. The CDR3, as DNA: TGTGCCAGCAGTGACGAGGGAAGCTCCTATAATTCACCCCTCCACTTT. This sequence encodes CASSDEGSSYNSPLHF.

The table lists this clone with a few counts. The chain joins TRBV6-5 to TRBJ2-1; TRBD1 agrees at 8 bases. Germline V gene lookup returns CDR1 MNHEY and CDR2 SVGAGI. The junction had 0 bases not matched to a gene; V was cut back by 2 bases and J by 6 bases. This CDR3 has 13 amino acids. CDR3 bases: TGTGCCAGCAGTTACGACAGGGGCAATGAGCAGTTCTTC. It codes for CASSYDRGNEQFF.

The rearrangement links TRBV9 to TRBJ2-7; the match to TRBD1 covers 9 bases. V trimming: 2 bases; J trimming: 1 base; junction bases outside the gene matches: 1. Germline V lookup: CDR1 SGDLS, CDR2 YYNGEE. The CDR3 covers 14 residues. This chain's CDR3 is CASSVDRGSYEQYF. CDR3 coding DNA: TGTGCCAGCAGCGTGGACAGGGGTTCCTACGAGCAGTACTTC.

This CDR3 is CATSIEGQRQETQYF. The CDR3 nucleotides are TGTGCCACCAGCATTGAGGGACAGCGCCAAGAGACCCAGTACTTC. This chain uses TRBV15 with TRBJ2-5, with 7 bases lining up with TRBD1. Germline V lookup: CDR1 LNHNV, CDR2 YYDKDF (reference sequence). This CDR3 region has 15 residues. J lost 1 base, V lost 4 bases, and 6 bases had no gene match.

The V and J genes are TRBV6-1 and TRBJ2-5; 9 nucleotides line up with TRBD2. The CDR3 loop spans 14 amino acids. Germline-derived CDR1 and CDR2 are MNHNS and SASEGT. The V and J ends lost 8 bases and 4 bases, in that order; junction bases with no gene match: 8. The CDR3 nucleotides read TGTGCCAGCGTAAGCGGAGCGGGGGGAGAGACCCAGTACTTC. Translation: CASVSGAGGETQYF.

The J gene is TRBJ2-5, the V gene TRBV7-2; D is uncertain. Trimming pared 0 bases from V and 11 bases from J, leaving 19 bases between. The CDR3 totals 15 residues. CDR1 is SGHTA and CDR2 is FQGNSA in the germline V gene. The CDR3 reads CASSLAQAGLGEQYF. The DNA of the CDR3 is TGTGCCAGCAGCTTAGCGCAGGCCGGCTTGGGTGAGCAGTACTTC.

This sequence joins TRBV7-2 and TRBJ2-1, with D tentatively TRBD2 (6 bases). Germline values: CDR1 SGHTA, CDR2 FQGNSA. The CDR3 consists of 13 residues. Deletions cut 2 bases from V and 10 bases from J, with 12 bases between. CDR3 in DNA: TGTGCCAGCAGCTTATTTCCAGCGGGCGAGCAGTTCTTC. This codes for CASSLFPAGEQFF.

As regards this clone: The same CDR3 also results from other DNA sequences found in this sample. V is TRBV7-2 and J is TRBJ2-3; 13 bases match TRBD2. The V and J ends lost 6 bases and 4 bases, in that order; junction bases with no gene match: 7. The length of the CDR3 is 16 residues. Germline lookup yields CDR1 SGHTA and CDR2 FQGNSA. The CDR3 DNA reads TGTGCCAGCAGGGGGGGACTAGCGGGATTGTCAGATACGCAGTATTTT. Translation gives CASRGGLAGLSDTQYF.